This TCR beta chain was sequenced for a study of T cells in localized non-small cell lung cancer. Study conclusions and caveats: Adjacent lung had a median about 57 of the 100 largest tumor clones. Without multi-region sequencing, intratumor heterogeneity could not be excluded. T cell clonality was highest in uninvolved adjacent lung, above tumor.

Sequencing was performed with immunoSEQ multiplex PCR; in TCRdb, only in-frame clones are kept and a portion is missing. Of 1,000 to 1,500 clones in the sample, approximately 22% were seen once. About this clone itself: What it recognizes is unknown.

The CDR3 totals 15 residues. Germline V gene sequence: CDR1 SGHNT, CDR2 YENEEA. J was trimmed by 8 bases and V by 3 bases; bases with no gene match: 8. This specimen was lung tumor tissue, taken before any cancer treatment. The sequence came from a man aged 40 to 75 with stage III lung adenocarcinoma. The genes are TRBV11-3 and TRBJ2-1; 9 nucleotides agree with TRBD2. Here the CDR3 reads CASSFGGRAVDEQFF. The CDR3 coding sequence is TGTGCCAGCAGCTTTGGCGGGAGGGCCGTCGATGAGCAGTTCTTC.